This record looks at one TCR beta chain sequence and its context. These data originate in a study of blood T cell repertoires in COVID-19. Germline V gene sequence: CDR1 MGHRA, CDR2 YSYEKL. Trimming removed 4 bases from V and 3 bases from J, with 13 bases in between. CDR3 length: 15 amino acids. Measured with immunoSEQ multiplex PCR; TCRdb has only the in-frame clones, and not every one. The table shows roughly 410,000 clones, with around 87% occurring only once. What was sequenced was peripheral blood. The receptor comes from a woman aged 60-75 years with COVID-19, enrolled during active disease. The rearrangement joins TRBV4-1 to TRBJ1-5; D may be TRBD1 (6 bases). The CDR3 reads CASSPLGGDNQPQHF. The CDR3 DNA is TGCGCCAGCAGCCCATTAGGGGGGGACAATCAGCCCCAGCATTTT.